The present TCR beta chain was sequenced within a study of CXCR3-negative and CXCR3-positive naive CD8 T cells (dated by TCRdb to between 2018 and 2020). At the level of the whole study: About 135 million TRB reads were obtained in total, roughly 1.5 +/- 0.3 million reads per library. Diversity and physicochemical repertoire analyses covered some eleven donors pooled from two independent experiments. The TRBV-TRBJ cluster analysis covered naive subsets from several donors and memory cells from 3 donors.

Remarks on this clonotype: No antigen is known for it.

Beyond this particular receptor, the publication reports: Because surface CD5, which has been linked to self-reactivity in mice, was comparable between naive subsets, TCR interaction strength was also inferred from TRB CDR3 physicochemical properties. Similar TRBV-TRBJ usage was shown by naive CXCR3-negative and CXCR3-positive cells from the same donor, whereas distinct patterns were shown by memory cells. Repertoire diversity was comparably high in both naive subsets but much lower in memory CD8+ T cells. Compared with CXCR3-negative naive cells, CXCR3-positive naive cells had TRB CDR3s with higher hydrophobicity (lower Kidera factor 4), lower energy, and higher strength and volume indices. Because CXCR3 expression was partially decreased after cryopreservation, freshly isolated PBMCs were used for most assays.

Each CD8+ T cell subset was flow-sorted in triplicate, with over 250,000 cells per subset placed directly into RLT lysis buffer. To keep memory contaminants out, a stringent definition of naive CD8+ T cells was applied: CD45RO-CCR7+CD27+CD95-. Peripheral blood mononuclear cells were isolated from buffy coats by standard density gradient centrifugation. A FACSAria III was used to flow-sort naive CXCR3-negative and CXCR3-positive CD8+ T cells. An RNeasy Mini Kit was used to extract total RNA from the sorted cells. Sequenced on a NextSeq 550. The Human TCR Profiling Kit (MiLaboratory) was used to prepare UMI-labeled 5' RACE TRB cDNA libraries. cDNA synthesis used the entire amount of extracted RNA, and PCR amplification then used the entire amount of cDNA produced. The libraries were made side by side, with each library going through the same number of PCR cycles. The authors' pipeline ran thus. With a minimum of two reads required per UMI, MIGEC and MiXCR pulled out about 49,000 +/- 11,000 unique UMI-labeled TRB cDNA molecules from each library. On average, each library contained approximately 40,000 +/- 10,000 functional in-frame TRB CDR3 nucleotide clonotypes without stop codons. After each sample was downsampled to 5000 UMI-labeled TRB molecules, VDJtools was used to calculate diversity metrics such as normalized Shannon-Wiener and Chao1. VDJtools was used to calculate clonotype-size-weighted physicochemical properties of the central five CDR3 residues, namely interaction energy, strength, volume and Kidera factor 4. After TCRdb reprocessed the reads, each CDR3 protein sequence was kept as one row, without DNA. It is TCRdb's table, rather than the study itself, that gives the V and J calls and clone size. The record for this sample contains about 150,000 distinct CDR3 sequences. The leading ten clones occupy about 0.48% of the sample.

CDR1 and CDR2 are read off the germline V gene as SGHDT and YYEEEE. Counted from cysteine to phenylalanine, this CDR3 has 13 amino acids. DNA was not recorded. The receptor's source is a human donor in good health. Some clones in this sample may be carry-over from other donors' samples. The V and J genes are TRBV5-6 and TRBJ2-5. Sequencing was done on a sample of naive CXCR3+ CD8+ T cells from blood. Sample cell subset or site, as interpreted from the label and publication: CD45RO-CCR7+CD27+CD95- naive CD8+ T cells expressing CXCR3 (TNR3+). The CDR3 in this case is CASSLTHEETQYF.